Sequencing of this T cell receptor beta chain was carried out in a study of shared clonotypes between healthy human individuals (dated by TCRdb to 2020 to 2022). Turning to the overall study: A few men and two women, aged 18 to 49 years, made up the cohort. For each donor, CD4 naive and CD4 memory were each run on three plates, CD8 naive on two plates, and CD8 memory on one plate. To estimate repertoire size and how much clonotype sharing occurs between individuals, the study deeply sequenced the blood TCR repertoires of roughly 5 healthy adults. Different laboratories and diverse techniques were used to prepare libraries and sequence TCR repertoires, to increase sequencing depth and limit assay-specific biases. Per donor, leukapheresis produced somewhere between about 0.94 and 9.5 billion PBMCs. The research as a whole found: Naive subsets generally had larger estimated clonotype richness than memory subsets did. Clonotypes shared by all four sorted-subset donors showed higher generation probabilities than non-shared clonotypes. Incomplete sequencing was indicated by rarefaction of sorted-subset datasets, despite the large sequencing depth. Pairwise subsampling led to the expectation that sequencing depth would affect the degree of clonotype sharing among donors. The genetic and exposure-history diversity represented was limited by the small number of donors. Sampling was restricted to blood, and TCR repertoires in tissue are likely to differ from TCR repertoires in blood. Across a handful of donors, approximately 5% of naive CD4, roughly 3.3% of naive CD8, about 2.3% of memory CD4, and approximately 0.4% of memory CD8 clonotypes were shared.

Note on this clone: Its antigen has not been determined. No base quality information exists; no much larger clone differs at one position.

TCR CDR3 regions were amplified from genomic DNA by multiplex PCR using the deep immunoSEQ assay. Extracted genomic DNA from each cell subset was spread evenly across all wells of several immunoSEQ 96-well plates, with each plate serving as a replicate. For sorted subsets, roughly 0.2 ug genomic DNA, equal to about 30,000 T cell genomes, was loaded into each replicate PCR. Purified libraries were quantified with a Qubit 3.0 fluorometer, sized on a Bioanalyzer 2100, and re-quantified with the KAPA Library Quantification kit. Every immunoSEQ 96-well plate was sequenced on a separate single-read 150-cycle Illumina NextSeq 550 flow cell. Turning to the authors' computational methods: Because the immunoSEQ output included only junctional sequences and no quality scores, the filtering could not be the same as the filtering used for full-length reads. Sequences were annotated with PyIR, a Python wrapper for IgBLAST v1.9, using IMGT germline references to assign V/J genes and CDR3. Reads were filtered out if the reads had weak V/J assignments (E-value above 1e-6), no CDR3, stop codons, out-of-frame junctions, or ambiguous translated residues. V3J clonotypes were defined by identical inferred V gene, J gene, and CDR3 amino acid sequence. Percentage overlap between repertoires was calculated by dividing the number of shared unique clonotypes by the size of the smaller repertoire. RTK rarefaction, the Chao1 estimator, and Recon v2.1 estimates of unobserved clonotypes were used to assess repertoire richness. For all TCRbeta clonotypes obtained by the gDNA method from four donors, generation probabilities were computed with OLGA. TCRdb took this table from immuneACCESS and kept in-frame rearrangements with V and J called. Such tables lack part of the clones; where checked against another copy, unresolved V genes explain under half of the gap, and the rest is unexplained. V, J and clone size are those of that table, while D and trimming were read from the DNA. This sample comprises 600,000 or so clones, 85% to 95% of them detected only once. The ten largest clones represent 0.11% of the sample.

CD8 naive samples were CD45RO-negative cells positively selected for CCR7, giving a CD45RA+CCR7+ population that excluded TemRA cells. The donors were healthy, HIV-negative adults who had no recently reported acute infections or vaccinations. Every donor was a Caucasian adult living in Nashville, Tennessee, USA. After blood collection by leukapheresis, PBMCs were isolated using Ficoll-Histopaque density gradient centrifugation and then cryopreserved in the vapor phase of liquid nitrogen. Analytical flow cytometry was used to check the purity and quantity of every magnetically sorted T cell population. Genomic DNA was isolated from each sorted fraction and quantified by UV absorbance on a Nanodrop 2000c. The CDR3 measures 14 amino acids from cysteine to phenylalanine. CDR3 DNA is the only sequence kept; it has 42 bases, read in frame from the first base. From a lookup of the germline V gene, CDR1 and CDR2 are MDHEN and SYDVKM. V loses 7 bases at its end and J loses 1 base; junction bases beyond the gene matches: 6.

Here the chain combines TRBV28 and TRBJ2-7; TRBD1 aligns with 8 central bases. Sequenced: naive CD8+ T cells sorted from blood. Reading the label with the study, this specimen's cell subset or site is: CD45RA+CCR7+. This TCR derives from a woman aged 25 to 39 in good health. The DNA is as follows: TGTGCCAGCACCCTACAGGGGGGTTCCTACGAGCAGTACTTC. Its protein is CASTLQGGSYEQYF.